Following are 19 T cell receptor beta chains from one sample sequenced in a study of CD8+CD57+ T cells in acquired aplastic anemia. TCR beta VDJ combinations and CDR3 sequences were profiled from genomic DNA. MiXCR was run by TCRdb on the reads, yielding one entry per CDR3 protein. This sample carries around 79,000 distinct CDR3 sequences, around 70% of them seen once, and the ten largest clones take roughly 80%. Patients picked for sequencing had shown CD8+CD57+ cell expansion detected by flow cytometry. Sequences were obtained from sorted CD4+, CD8+, or CD8+CD57+ T cells (not recorded which) from PBMCs. The receptors originated from a human donor with aplastic anemia.

The genes are TRBV7-2 and TRBJ2-5; no clear D gene. Trimming cost V 1 base and J 1 base, with 10 bases left between them. Looked up from germline, CDR1 is SGHTA and CDR2 is FQGNSA. This CDR3 region has 15 residues. This chain's CDR3 is CASSLDSQPQETQYF. The CDR3 DNA follows: TGTGCCAGCAGCTTAGATTCCCAGCCCCAAGAGACCCAGTACTTC.

The rearrangement uses TRBV2 and TRBJ1-2; no clear D gene. The germline gives CDR1 SNHLY, CDR2 FYNNEI. The CDR3 sequence is 12 residues long. V lost 8 bases and J 2 bases, leaving 9 bases between the germline ends. The CDR3 DNA follows: TGTGCCAGCGGTAAAGCCAACTATGGCTACACCTTC. Encoded protein: CASGKANYGYTF.

This chain links TRBV7-2 with TRBJ2-3; no clear D. Germline assignment: CDR1 SGHTA and CDR2 FQGNSA. CDR3 length equals 14 residues. Trimming removed 1 base at V and 0 bases at J, with 5 bases between. The chain's CDR3 is CASSLVASTDTQYF. The CDR3 coding sequence is TGTGCCAGCAGCTTAGTGGCCAGCACAGATACGCAGTATTTT. Drawing the rest from reference TRBV7-2 and TRBJ2-3, the complete variable domain is GAGVSQSPSNKVTEKGKDVELRCDPISGHTALYWYRQSLGQGLEFLIYFQGNSAPDKSGLPSDRFSAERTGGSVSTLTIQRTQQEDSAVYLCASSLVASTDTQYFGPGTRLTVL.

The chain recombines TRBV13 with TRBJ1-5; D is undetermined. V was cut by 6 bases and J by 5 bases, with 8 bases left in between. The CDR3 consists of 12 residues. The germline V gene encodes CDR1 PRHDT and CDR2 FYEKMQ (reference sequence). As DNA, the CDR3 is TGTGCCAGCAGTTCCGTTTATCAGCCCCAGCATTTT. Its translation: CASSSVYQPQHF.

The chain is built from TRBV20-1 and TRBJ1-1; unclear D gene. The V gene lost 1 base and the J gene lost 0 bases, with 12 bases spanning the gap. Germline V gene lookup returns CDR1 DFQATT and CDR2 SNEGSKA (reference sequence). The CDR3 has 15 amino acids. The CDR3 region has the DNA TGCAGTGCTAGAGGCCAGAGGAACATGAACACTGAAGCTTTCTTT. Its translation: CSARGQRNMNTEAFF.

Only a few counts were recorded for this clonotype. The chain is built from TRBV11-2 and TRBJ1-6; weak D call: TRBD1 (5 bases). V gave up 3 bases and J gave up 1 base, with 16 bases separating them. The CDR3 is 18 amino acids. CDR1 SGHAT and CDR2 FQNNGV come from the germline V gene. Here the CDR3 DNA reads TGTGCCAGCAGCTTCTGGGACCCACGAGGGTCCTATAATTCACCCCTCCACTTT. Protein product: CASSFWDPRGSYNSPLHF.

The rearrangement uses TRBV19 and TRBJ1-1, with D unclear. V shed 6 bases and J shed 1 base, with 9 bases lying between them. This CDR3 is 13 amino acids long. CDR1 and CDR2 (germline): LNHDA, SQIVND (reference sequence). CDR3 bases: TGTGCCAGTAGGGCAGGAGAGAACACTGAAGCTTTCTTT. Its protein product is CASRAGENTEAFF.

This rearrangement joins TRBV20-1 to TRBJ1-4, with TRBD1 as a possible D gene (6 bases). Trimming removed 6 bases from V and 8 bases from J, with 13 bases in between. Germline V CDR1 and CDR2: DFQATT, SNEGSKA (reference sequence). The CDR3 has 12 amino acids. Here the CDR3 DNA reads TGCAGTGCGCGGCAGGGGCGGGAAAAACTGTTTTTT. Translation: CSARQGREKLFF.

The chain joins TRBV24-1 to TRBJ2-3, with no clear D. The CDR3 runs 12 residues. The germline gives CDR1 KGHDR, CDR2 SFDVKD. V was clipped by 2 bases and J by 7 bases, with 6 bases between them. In nucleotides, the CDR3 is TGTGCCACCAGTGATTCAAAACATACGCAGTATTTT. Encoded protein: CATSDSKHTQYF.

This rearrangement joins TRBV11-3 to TRBJ2-7, with no clear D. From germline, CDR1 is SGHNT and CDR2 YENEEA. This CDR3 has 15 amino acids. The V and J ends lost 6 bases and 3 bases respectively, with 18 bases between them. The CDR3 protein is CASSLTDGLLYEQYF. DNA for the CDR3: TGTGCCAGCAGTCTAACTGACGGGCTTCTCTACGAGCAGTACTTC.

The chain joins TRBV2 to TRBJ1-1, with D uncertain. Per germline, CDR1 SNHLY and CDR2 FYNNEI. Trimming shortened V by 7 bases and J by 3 bases, and 9 bases separated the two germline ends. This CDR3 comprises 12 residues. For the CDR3, the DNA is TGTGCCAGCAAGCGCGCGGACACTGAAGCTTTCTTT. Translating it yields CASKRADTEAFF.

The rearrangement links TRBV20-1 to TRBJ2-7; a possible D gene is TRBD1 (6 bases). Germline V lookup: CDR1 DFQATT, CDR2 SNEGSKA (reference sequence). The CDR3 runs 12 residues. V lost 4 bases and J lost 2, with 9 bases in between. CDR3 region: CSAIGGPYEQYF. CDR3 in DNA: TGCAGTGCTATAGGGGGTCCCTACGAGCAGTACTTC.

The chain joins TRBV7-9 to TRBJ2-1; D not certain. This CDR3 is 12 amino acids long. Trimming stripped 1 base from V and 6 bases from J, with 4 bases between. The V gene's germline CDR1 is SEHNR and CDR2 FQNEAQ (reference sequence). The CDR3 sequence: CASSLEGNEQFF. The CDR3 DNA reads TGTGCCAGCAGCTTAGAGGGCAATGAGCAGTTCTTC.

This chain connects TRBV7-9 to TRBJ2-7; D uncertain. CDR1 and CDR2 from the germline V gene are SEHNR and FQNEAQ (reference sequence). The CDR3 spans 13 residues. The germline V and J ends were trimmed by 4 bases and 0 bases, with 7 bases remaining between them. The CDR3 is CASSSSVSYEQYF. The DNA for the CDR3 is TGTGCCAGCAGCTCTTCTGTCTCCTACGAGCAGTACTTC.

As to this clonotype: This sequence may be a read error, since a much larger clone differs from it by one base. The chain is built from TRBV7-8 and TRBJ2-1, with D possibly TRBD2 on 6 matching bases. The CDR3 totals 12 residues. Germline CDR1 is SGHVS and CDR2 is FQNEAQ. Trimming removed 5 bases at V and 8 bases at J, with 10 bases between. The CDR3: CASSVEGHEQFF. The CDR3 bases are TGTGCCAGCAGCGTGGAGGGTCATGAGCAGTTCTTC.

The genes are TRBV2 and TRBJ2-3; 7 nucleotides align to TRBD1. CDR3 size: 15 residues. Germline assignment: CDR1 SNHLY and CDR2 FYNNEI. The trim removed 4 bases at V and 0 bases at J, leaving 4 bases unmatched. The CDR3 sequence is CASSGDRTSTDTQYF. CDR3 in DNA: TGTGCCAGCAGTGGGGACAGAACTAGCACAGATACGCAGTATTTT.

V usage is TRBV13 and J usage is TRBJ1-6; possibly TRBD1 for D (5 bases). V was trimmed by 2 bases and J by 9 bases, leaving 8 bases between them. Per germline, CDR1 PRHDT and CDR2 FYEKMQ (reference sequence). The CDR3 consists of 13 residues. The CDR3 sequence is CASSLRGGSPLHF. CDR3 DNA sequence: TGTGCCAGCAGCTTAAGGGGAGGTTCACCCCTCCACTTT.

This chain joins TRBV29-1 and TRBJ1-6; 12 nucleotides line up with TRBD1. The germline V gene has CDR1 SQVTM and CDR2 ANQGSEA. The CDR3 has 14 residues. This CDR3 reads CSAGTGGQNSPLHF. CDR3 bases: TGCAGTGCCGGGACAGGGGGCCAAAATTCACCCCTCCACTTT. Full variable domain (missing parts from reference TRBV29-1 and TRBJ1-6): SAVISQKPSRDICQRGTSLTIQCQVDSQVTMMFWYRQQPGQSLTLIATANQGSEATYESGFVIDKFPISRPNLTFSTLTVSNMSPEDSSIYLCSAGTGGQNSPLHFGNGTRLTVT.

The gene calls are TRBV20-1 and TRBJ1-2, with 10 bases aligning to TRBD1. V gave up 5 bases and J gave up 6 bases; unmatched junction bases: 6. Germline V gives CDR1 DFQATT, CDR2 SNEGSKA (reference sequence). CDR3 length: 13 amino acids. CDR3 nucleotides: TGCAGTGCTTGGCCGACAGGGGGCAATGGCTACACCTTC. Translating gives CSAWPTGGNGYTF.